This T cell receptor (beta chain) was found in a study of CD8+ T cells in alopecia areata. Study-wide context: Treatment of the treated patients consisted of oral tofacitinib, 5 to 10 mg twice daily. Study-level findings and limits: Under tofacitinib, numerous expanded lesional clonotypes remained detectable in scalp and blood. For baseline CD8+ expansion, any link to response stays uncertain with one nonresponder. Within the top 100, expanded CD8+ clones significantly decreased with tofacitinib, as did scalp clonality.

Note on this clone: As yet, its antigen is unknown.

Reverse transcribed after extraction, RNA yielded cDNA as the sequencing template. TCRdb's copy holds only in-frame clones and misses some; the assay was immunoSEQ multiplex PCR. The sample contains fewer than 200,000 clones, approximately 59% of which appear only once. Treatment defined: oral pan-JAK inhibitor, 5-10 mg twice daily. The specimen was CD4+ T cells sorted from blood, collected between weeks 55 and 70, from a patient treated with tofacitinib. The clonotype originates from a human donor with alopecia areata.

The CDR3 sequence is CASSETRGAFF. CDR3 in DNA: TGTGCCAGCAGTGAGACGAGGGGGGCTTTCTTT. The rearrangement joins TRBV2 to TRBJ1-1; D is perhaps TRBD1 (6 bases). The CDR3 consists of 11 residues. Trimming shortened V by 3 bases and J by 11 bases, and 10 bases separated the two germline ends. Germline V lookup: CDR1 SNHLY, CDR2 FYNNEI.